This TCR beta chain was recovered during a study of shared clonotypes between healthy human individuals. General study points: Blood was the only sampled material, and tissue repertoires likely differ.

It was at deep level that the assay was run. For every subset, genomic DNA was evenly distributed across several immunoSEQ plates. Data came from immunoSEQ multiplex PCR; TCRdb stores just in-frame clones and leaves some out. Altogether about 2.4 million clones are present, more than 80% being singletons, with the ten largest covering 0.11% to 0.15%. The CDR3 loop spans 15 amino acids. V lost 2 bases to trimming and J lost 8 bases, with 15 bases between them. CDR1 is MGHRA, CDR2 YSYEKL, per germline. To note about this clone: Antigen: not known.

V is TRBV4-1 and J is TRBJ1-4, with no clear D. This clonotype originated in a man between 18 and 29 years old in good health. The specimen was naive CD4+ T cells sorted from blood. Subset defined: CD45RA+ positively selected. CDR3 residues: CASSQPRGGKEKLFF. Here the CDR3 DNA reads TGCGCCAGCAGCCAACCCCGGGGAGGAAAAGAAAAACTGTTTTTT.